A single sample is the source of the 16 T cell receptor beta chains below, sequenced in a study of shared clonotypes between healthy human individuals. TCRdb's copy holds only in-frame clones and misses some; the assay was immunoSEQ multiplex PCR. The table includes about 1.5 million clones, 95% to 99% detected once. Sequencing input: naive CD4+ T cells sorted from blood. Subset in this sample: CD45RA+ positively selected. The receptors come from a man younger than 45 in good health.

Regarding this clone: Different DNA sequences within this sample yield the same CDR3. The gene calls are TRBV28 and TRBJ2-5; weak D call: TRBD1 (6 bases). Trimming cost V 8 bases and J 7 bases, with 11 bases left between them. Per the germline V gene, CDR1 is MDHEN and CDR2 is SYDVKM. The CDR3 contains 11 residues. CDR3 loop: CASSSRGTQYF. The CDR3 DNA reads TGTGCCAGCTCGTCCAGGGGGACCCAGTACTTC.

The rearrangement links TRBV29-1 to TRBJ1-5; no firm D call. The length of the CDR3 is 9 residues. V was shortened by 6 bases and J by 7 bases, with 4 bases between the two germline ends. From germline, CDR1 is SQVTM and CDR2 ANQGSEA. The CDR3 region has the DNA TGCAGCGTAGACCAGCCCCAGCATTTT. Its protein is CSVDQPQHF.

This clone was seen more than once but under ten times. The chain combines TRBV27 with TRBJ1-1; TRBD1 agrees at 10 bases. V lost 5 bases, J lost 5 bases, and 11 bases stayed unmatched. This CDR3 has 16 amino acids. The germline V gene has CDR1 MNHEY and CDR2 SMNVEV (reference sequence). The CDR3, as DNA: TGTGCCAGCAGTCCAACCCGGGACAGGGGATTAACTGAAGCTTTCTTT. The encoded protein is CASSPTRDRGLTEAFF.

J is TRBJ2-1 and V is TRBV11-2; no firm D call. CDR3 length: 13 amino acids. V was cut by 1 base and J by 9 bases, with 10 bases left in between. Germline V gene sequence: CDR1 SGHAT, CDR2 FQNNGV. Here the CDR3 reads CASSLGGVGEQFF. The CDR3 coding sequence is TGTGCCAGCAGCTTAGGCGGCGTGGGTGAGCAGTTCTTC.

CDR3 DNA sequence: TGTGCCAGCAGCACATGGGACAGGGGGCAAGAGACCCAGTACTTC. Protein product: CASSTWDRGQETQYF. This chain connects TRBV9 to TRBJ2-5; 11 bases map to TRBD1. CDR3 length equals 15 residues. Trimming took 4 bases from V and 2 from J; bases not matched to a gene: 4. In germline, CDR1 is SGDLS, CDR2 YYNGEE. The variable domain in full, completed from reference TRBV9 and TRBJ2-5, reads DSGVTQTPKHLITATGQRVTLRCSPRSGDLSVYWYQQSLDQGLQFLIQYYNGEERAKGNILERFSAQQFPDLHSELNLSSLELGDSALYFCASSTWDRGQETQYFGPGTRLLVL.

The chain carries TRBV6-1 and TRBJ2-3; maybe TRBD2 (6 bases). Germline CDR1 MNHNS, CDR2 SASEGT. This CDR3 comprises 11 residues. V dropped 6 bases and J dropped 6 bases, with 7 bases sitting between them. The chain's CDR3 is CASRGRDTQYF. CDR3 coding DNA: TGTGCCAGCAGGGGGAGGGATACGCAGTATTTT.

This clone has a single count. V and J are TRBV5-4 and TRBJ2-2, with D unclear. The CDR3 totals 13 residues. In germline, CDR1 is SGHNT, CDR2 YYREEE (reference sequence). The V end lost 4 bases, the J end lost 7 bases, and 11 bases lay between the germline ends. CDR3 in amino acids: CASSLEGFGELFF. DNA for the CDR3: TGTGCCAGCAGCCTTGAAGGGTTCGGGGAGCTGTTTTTT. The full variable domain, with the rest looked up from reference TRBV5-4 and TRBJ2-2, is ETGVTQSPTHLIKTRGQQVTLRCSSQSGHNTVSWYQQALGQGPQFIFQYYREEENGRGNFPPRFSGLQFPNYSSELNVNALELDDSALYLCASSLEGFGELFFGEGSRLTVL.

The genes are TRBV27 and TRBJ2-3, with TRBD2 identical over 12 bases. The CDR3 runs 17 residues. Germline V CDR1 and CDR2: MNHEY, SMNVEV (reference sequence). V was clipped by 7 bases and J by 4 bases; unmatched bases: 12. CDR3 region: CASNPLLTSGRADTQYF. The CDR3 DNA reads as TGTGCCAGCAATCCATTACTGACTAGCGGGAGAGCAGATACGCAGTATTTT.

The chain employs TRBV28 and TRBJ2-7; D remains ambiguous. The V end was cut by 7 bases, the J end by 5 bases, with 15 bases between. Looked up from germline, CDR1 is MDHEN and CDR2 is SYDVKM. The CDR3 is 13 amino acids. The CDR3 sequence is CASKAPLPDEQYF. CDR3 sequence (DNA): TGTGCCAGCAAAGCTCCCTTACCGGACGAGCAGTACTTC.

CDR3 loop: CASSADRNSNQPQHF. DNA of the CDR3: TGTGCCAGCAGTGCGGACAGGAATAGCAATCAGCCCCAGCATTTT. The chain is built from TRBV6-6 and TRBJ1-5, with 7 bases that match TRBD1. The CDR3 runs to 15 residues. In germline, CDR1 is MNHNY, CDR2 SVGAGI (reference sequence). The junction had 4 bases not matched to a gene; V was cut back by 5 bases and J by 0 bases.

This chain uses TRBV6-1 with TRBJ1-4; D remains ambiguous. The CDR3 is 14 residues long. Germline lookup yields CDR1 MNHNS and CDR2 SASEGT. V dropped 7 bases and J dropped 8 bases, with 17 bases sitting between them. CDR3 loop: CASIAWPSGEKLFF. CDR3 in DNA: TGTGCCAGCATAGCGTGGCCCTCGGGCGAAAAACTGTTTTTT.

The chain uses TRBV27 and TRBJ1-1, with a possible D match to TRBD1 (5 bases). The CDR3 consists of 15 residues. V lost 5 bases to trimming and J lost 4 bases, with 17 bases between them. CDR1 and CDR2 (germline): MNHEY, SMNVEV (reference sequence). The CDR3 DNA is TGTGCCAGCAGTCCCCGCCCAGGGACGATCACTGAAGCTTTCTTT. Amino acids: CASSPRPGTITEAFF.

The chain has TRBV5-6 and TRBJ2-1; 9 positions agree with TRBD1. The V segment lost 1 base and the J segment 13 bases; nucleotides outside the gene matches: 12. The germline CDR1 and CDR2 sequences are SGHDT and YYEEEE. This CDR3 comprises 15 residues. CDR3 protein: CASSLLNGRDREQFF. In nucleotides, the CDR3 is TGTGCCAGCAGCTTGTTAAACGGCCGGGACAGGGAACAGTTCTTC.

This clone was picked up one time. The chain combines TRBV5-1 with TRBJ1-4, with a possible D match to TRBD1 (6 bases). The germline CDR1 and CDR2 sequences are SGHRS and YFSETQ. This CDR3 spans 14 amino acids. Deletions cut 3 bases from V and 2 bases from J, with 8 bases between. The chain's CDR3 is CASSSGDTNEKLFF. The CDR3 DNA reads TGCGCCAGCAGCTCAGGGGATACTAATGAAAAACTGTTTTTT.

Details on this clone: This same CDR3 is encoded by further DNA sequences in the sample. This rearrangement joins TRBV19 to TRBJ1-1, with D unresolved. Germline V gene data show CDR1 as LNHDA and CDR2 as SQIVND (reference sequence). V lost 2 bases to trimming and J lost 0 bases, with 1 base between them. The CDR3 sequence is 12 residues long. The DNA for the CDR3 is TGTGCCAGTAGTATATTGAACACTGAAGCTTTCTTT. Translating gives CASSILNTEAFF.

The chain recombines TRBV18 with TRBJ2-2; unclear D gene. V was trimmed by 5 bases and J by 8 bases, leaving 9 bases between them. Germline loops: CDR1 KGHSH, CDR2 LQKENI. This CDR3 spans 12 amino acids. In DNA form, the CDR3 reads TGTGCCAGCTCAATGGTCCCGGGGGAGCTGTTTTTT. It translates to CASSMVPGELFF.